A single sample gave rise to the 18 T cell receptor beta chains below, sequenced in a study of blood T cell repertoires in COVID-19. Method: immunoSEQ multiplex PCR; TCRdb's copy keeps in-frame clones and lacks some. The table lists approximately 160,000 clones, about 86% of them singletons. The specimen was peripheral blood. These receptor sequences come from a woman aged 80 or over with acute or convalescent COVID-19.

CDR3 nucleotide sequence: TGTGCCACCCGACTAGCGGGAGGCCTGAGCTCCTACGAGCAGTACTTC. Its protein product is CATRLAGGLSSYEQYF. The V gene is TRBV28, the J gene TRBJ2-7; TRBD2 aligns across 13 bases. V gave up 10 bases and J gave up 0 bases; unmatched junction bases: 9. Germline V gene sequence: CDR1 MDHEN, CDR2 SYDVKM. This CDR3 comprises 16 residues.

Only one count was recorded for this clone. V is TRBV28 and J is TRBJ1-5, with 9 bases matching TRBD1. The CDR3 sequence is 18 residues long. The J segment lost 0 bases and the V segment lost 6 bases, leaving 12 bases of the junction unmatched. CDR1 is MDHEN and CDR2 is SYDVKM in the germline V gene. CDR3 nucleotide sequence: TGTGCCAGCAGATTGATGGAACAGGGGGCATTTAGCAATCAGCCCCAGCATTTT. Its translation: CASRLMEQGAFSNQPQHF.

The chain couples TRBV28 to TRBJ2-7; 11 bases align to TRBD2. Germline-derived CDR1 and CDR2 are MDHEN and SYDVKM. The CDR3 consists of 15 residues. After removal of 2 bases from V and 1 base from J, the junction contained 1 base not matched to a gene. CDR3 sequence: CASSLRLAGSYEQYF. The CDR3, as DNA: TGTGCCAGCAGTTTAAGACTAGCGGGGTCCTACGAGCAGTACTTC.

This clone was seen once. V usage is TRBV3-1 (or the pseudogene TRBV3-2) and J usage is TRBJ2-1; possible D gene TRBD2, 5 bases. Germline V lookup: CDR1 LGHDT, CDR2 YNNKEL (reference sequence). This CDR3 has 16 residues. V shed 0 bases and J shed 2 bases, with 11 bases lying between them. CDR3 nucleotides: TGTGCCAGCAGCCAAGATAGCTTGGGAGCCTACAATGAGCAGTTCTTC. This sequence encodes CASSQDSLGAYNEQFF.

This clone is a singleton in its sample. This rearrangement joins TRBV6-1 to TRBJ1-1; no clear D gene. This CDR3 has 12 amino acids. Germline CDR1 is MNHNS and CDR2 is SASEGT. Between the trimmed V and J ends, which lost 1 base and 7 bases, there was a span of 7 bases. CDR3 loop: CASSEVGIEAFF. The CDR3 DNA follows: TGTGCCAGCAGTGAAGTGGGCATTGAAGCTTTCTTT.

CDR3 sequence reads: CASSLRTGYATGELFF. The CDR3 DNA reads as TGTGCCAGCAGCCTACGGACAGGGTACGCCACCGGGGAGCTGTTTTTT. This chain joins TRBV14 and TRBJ2-2; 8 positions agree with TRBD1. Germline CDR1 and CDR2: SGHDN and FVKESK. J lost 4 bases, V lost 4 bases, and 8 bases had no gene match. The CDR3 contains 16 residues.

The chain couples TRBV29-1 to TRBJ2-1; 7 bases align to TRBD2. Germline V gives CDR1 SQVTM, CDR2 ANQGSEA. Germline trimming cut 1 base from V and 3 bases from J; bases unmatched to any gene: 0. This CDR3 comprises 13 residues. The DNA for the CDR3 is TGCAGCGTTGAAGGGGACTACTACAATGAGCAGTTCTTC. Translated, it gives CSVEGDYYNEQFF.

The J gene is TRBJ2-7, the V gene TRBV28; 10 nucleotides line up with TRBD1. This CDR3 has 15 residues. Trimming took 6 bases from V and 4 from J; bases not matched to a gene: 9. Germline assignment: CDR1 MDHEN and CDR2 SYDVKM. The CDR3 loop is CASSGSDRGSYEQYF. The CDR3 DNA reads as TGTGCCAGCAGCGGATCGGACAGGGGGTCTTACGAGCAGTACTTC.

This sequence joins TRBV11-2 and TRBJ2-2; D perhaps matches TRBD2 (6 bases). CDR1 is SGHAT and CDR2 is FQNNGV in the germline V gene. CDR3 size: 17 residues. V was clipped by 2 bases and J by 1 base, with 14 bases between them. The CDR3 DNA is TGTGCCAGCAGCTTAATGGTAACGGGGGTGAACACCGGGGAGCTGTTTTTT. Amino acid sequence: CASSLMVTGVNTGELFF.

This clone was seen just once. The rearrangement links TRBV4-3 to TRBJ1-6; TRBD1 aligns across 7 bases. The J segment lost 9 bases and the V segment lost 2 bases, leaving 10 bases of the junction unmatched. The germline V gene has CDR1 LGHNA and CDR2 YSLEER. The CDR3 runs 16 residues. CDR3 bases: TGCGCCAGCAGCCAAAATCGGGCCAGGGGGACTTCACCCCTCCACTTT. Amino acids: CASSQNRARGTSPLHF.

The chain carries TRBV5-1 and TRBJ2-1, with D unclear. The V end was cut by 2 bases, the J end by 8 bases, with 8 bases between. Germline V gives CDR1 SGHRS, CDR2 YFSETQ. CDR3 size: 12 residues. CDR3 protein: CASSLSVHEQFF. The DNA of the CDR3 is TGCGCCAGCAGCTTATCCGTTCATGAGCAGTTCTTC. The whole variable domain, filled in from reference TRBV5-1 and TRBJ2-1, reads KAGVTQTPRYLIKTRGQQVTLSCSPISGHRSVSWYQQTPGQGLQFLFEYFSETQRNKGNFPGRFSGRQFSNSRSEMNVSTLELGDSALYLCASSLSVHEQFFGPGTRLTVL.

The rearrangement joins TRBV5-1 to TRBJ2-7, with 7 bases fitting TRBD2. With V trimmed by 4 bases and J by 0 bases, 13 bases remained unmatched. This CDR3 comprises 17 residues. Germline CDR1 reads SGHRS; CDR2 reads YFSETQ. CDR3 DNA sequence: TGCGCCAGCAGCAGGTACCCTACTAGCGCCGGCTCCTACGAGCAGTACTTC. It yields the protein CASSRYPTSAGSYEQYF.

The V gene is TRBV5-1, the J gene TRBJ1-6; 9 positions agree with TRBD1. The germline V gene has CDR1 SGHRS and CDR2 YFSETQ. The CDR3 covers 15 residues. V shed 5 bases, J shed 8 bases, and the junction held 8 bases outside the gene matches. CDR3 in amino acids: CASRLQGQGHSPLHF. CDR3 nucleotides: TGCGCCAGCAGACTGCAAGGACAGGGGCATTCACCCCTCCACTTT.

The rearrangement links TRBV29-1 to TRBJ2-1, with 9 bases identical to TRBD2. With 5 bases clipped from V and 3 bases from J, the junction kept 5 bases outside the gene matches. The CDR3 spans 14 residues. Germline V gene sequence: CDR1 SQVTM, CDR2 ANQGSEA. The CDR3 DNA reads as TGCAGCGTTCTTAGCGGGGGCCTCTACAATGAGCAGTTCTTC. Residues: CSVLSGGLYNEQFF.

V is TRBV18 and J is TRBJ1-2, with 7 bases fitting TRBD1. This CDR3 has 14 amino acids. V lost 2 bases to trimming and J lost 3 bases; unmatched junction nucleotides: 3. Germline V CDR1 and CDR2: KGHSH, LQKENI. CDR3 protein: CASSPSGGHYGYTF. As DNA, the CDR3 is TGTGCCAGCTCACCATCAGGGGGTCACTATGGCTACACCTTC.

The genes are TRBV5-1 and TRBJ2-7, with 8 bases matching TRBD1. The CDR3 contains 16 residues. V was pared by 4 bases and J by 0 bases, with 9 bases of the junction left unmatched. Germline CDR1 SGHRS, CDR2 YFSETQ. The CDR3 reads CASSASSGTGSYEQYF. The CDR3 coding sequence is TGCGCCAGCAGCGCCTCATCCGGGACAGGCTCCTACGAGCAGTACTTC.

This chain joins TRBV7-9 and TRBJ2-4, with TRBD1 as a possible D gene (6 bases). Trimming took 5 bases from V and 0 from J, leaving 14 bases between them. This CDR3 is 16 amino acids long. The germline CDR1 and CDR2 sequences are SEHNR and FQNEAQ (reference sequence). The CDR3 region is CASSPTGPVAKNIQYF. The CDR3 bases are TGTGCCAGCAGCCCTACAGGGCCTGTAGCCAAAAACATTCAGTACTTC.

The chain is built from TRBV6-5 and TRBJ2-1, with 12 bases matching TRBD2. J gave up 8 bases and V 2 bases, and 4 bases lay outside the gene matches. Germline V gene sequence: CDR1 MNHEY, CDR2 SVGAGI. The CDR3 sequence is 15 residues long. The CDR3: CASSYQLAGGDEQFF. The CDR3, as DNA: TGTGCCAGCAGTTACCAACTAGCGGGAGGAGATGAGCAGTTCTTC.